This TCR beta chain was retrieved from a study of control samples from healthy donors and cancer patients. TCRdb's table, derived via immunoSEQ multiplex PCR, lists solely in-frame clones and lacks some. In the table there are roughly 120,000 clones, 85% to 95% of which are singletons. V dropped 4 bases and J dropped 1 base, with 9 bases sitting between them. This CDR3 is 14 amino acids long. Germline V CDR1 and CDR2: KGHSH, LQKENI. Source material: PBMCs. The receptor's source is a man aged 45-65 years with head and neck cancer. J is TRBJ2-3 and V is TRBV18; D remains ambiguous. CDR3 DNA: TGTGCCAGCTCACTGTCCCCCCGCACAGATACGCAGTATTTT. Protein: CASSLSPRTDTQYF.